The 20 T cell receptor beta chains below come from one sample, sequenced in a study of blood T cell repertoires in COVID-19. Some clones are missing from TCRdb's copy, which holds only in-frame ones; the method was immunoSEQ multiplex PCR. The table includes roughly 290,000 clones, around 89% detected once. The sample comprised peripheral blood. Receptors were obtained from a woman aged 60-70 years with acute or convalescent COVID-19.

The chain has TRBV2 and TRBJ2-7; D might be TRBD2 (5 bases). V was trimmed by 6 bases and J by 7 bases, leaving 19 bases between them. The CDR3 consists of 14 residues. Germline CDR1 and CDR2: SNHLY and FYNNEI. In DNA, the CDR3 is TGTGCCAGCAGATGGGTAGAACGGTCGGGGGAGCAGTACTTC. Translating it yields CASRWVERSGEQYF. Supplemented by reference TRBV2 and TRBJ2-7, the full variable domain reads EPEVTQTPSHQVTQMGQEVILRCVPISNHLYFYWYRQILGQKVEFLVSFYNNEISEKSEIFDDQFSVERPDGSNFTLKIRSTKLEDSAMYFCASRWVERSGEQYFGPGTRLTVT.

The chain recombines TRBV27 with TRBJ2-7; 12 bases align to TRBD2. This CDR3 is built from 15 residues. The germline CDR1 and CDR2 sequences are MNHEY and SMNVEV (reference sequence). V lost 5 bases, J lost 7 bases, and 9 bases stayed unmatched. The CDR3 loop reads CASSDLAGGPWEQYF. The CDR3 DNA sequence: TGTGCCAGCAGTGACCTAGCGGGAGGGCCGTGGGAGCAGTACTTC.

J is TRBJ2-1 and V is TRBV10-3; the match to TRBD1 covers 9 bases. V lost 0 bases and J lost 5; bases outside the gene matches: 5. CDR3 length: 16 residues. CDR1 and CDR2 (germline): ENHRY, SYGVKD. The CDR3 protein is CAISESRGQGNNEQFF. For the CDR3, the DNA is TGTGCCATCAGTGAGTCAAGGGGACAGGGTAACAATGAGCAGTTCTTC.

The J gene is TRBJ2-2, the V gene TRBV10-3; TRBD1 matches 7 bases. Per germline, CDR1 ENHRY and CDR2 SYGVKD. The CDR3 consists of 13 residues. The J segment lost 6 bases and the V segment lost 6 bases, leaving 4 bases of the junction unmatched. The DNA of the CDR3 is TGTGCCATCAGGGACAGGTTGCCCGGGGAGCTGTTTTTT. Its translation: CAIRDRLPGELFF.

This chain links TRBV21-1 with TRBJ1-1; no check of the table's D call, TRBD1, against the DNA was made. TRBV21-1 is termed a pseudogene. The CDR3 runs 17 residues. Here the CDR3 reads CASSKALGTTINTEAFF. DNA for the CDR3: TGTGCCAGCAGCAAAGCTCTAGGGACAACTATCAACACTGAAGCTTTCTTT.

As DNA, the CDR3 is TGTGCCACCAGCAGCTCGGACAGGGGGCAAGGCAATCAGCCCCAGCATTTT. Translation: CATSSSDRGQGNQPQHF. The chain couples TRBV15 to TRBJ1-5; 11 bases line up with TRBD1. Germline loops: CDR1 LNHNV, CDR2 YYDKDF (reference sequence). Trimming cost V 3 bases and J 2 bases; bases outside gene matches: 6. This CDR3 comprises 17 residues.

The chain joins TRBV7-6 to TRBJ1-2; 11 bases agree with TRBD1. V shed 1 base, J shed 8 bases, and the junction held 9 bases outside the gene matches. Germline CDR1 is SGHVS and CDR2 is FNYEAQ. This CDR3 is built from 16 residues. Here the CDR3 reads CASSLEIGTGGVGYTF. For the CDR3, the DNA is TGTGCCAGCAGCTTAGAAATTGGGACAGGGGGAGTCGGCTACACCTTC.

The chain is built from TRBV29-1 and TRBJ1-4, with no clear D. The CDR3 length is 12 residues. Germline V lookup: CDR1 SQVTM, CDR2 ANQGSEA. Trimming removed 4 bases from V and 4 bases from J, with 7 bases in between. The CDR3 region has the DNA TGCAGCGTTGGGCGGAATAATGAAAAACTGTTTTTT. Translation: CSVGRNNEKLFF. The full variable domain, in which reference TRBV29-1 and TRBJ1-4 provide the parts outside the CDR3, is SAVISQKPSRDICQRGTSLTIQCQVDSQVTMMFWYRQQPGQSLTLIATANQGSEATYESGFVIDKFPISRPNLTFSTLTVSNMSPEDSSIYLCSVGRNNEKLFFGSGTQLSVL.

This chain uses TRBV7-2 with TRBJ1-5; the D gene is possibly TRBD1 (5 bases). CDR1 SGHTA and CDR2 FQGNSA come from the germline V gene. The CDR3 covers 13 residues. V was pared by 4 bases and J by 7 bases, with 11 bases between. In DNA form, the CDR3 reads TGTGCCAGCAGCTATCAGGGAAGGCAGCCCCAGCATTTT. It translates to CASSYQGRQPQHF.

Only a few counts were recorded for this clone. The chain is built from TRBV30 and TRBJ2-1; TRBD2 is a possible D gene (6 bases). This CDR3 is built from 12 residues. Germline V lookup: CDR1 GTSNPN, CDR2 SVGIG (reference sequence). V lost 1 base to trimming and J lost 12 bases, with 13 bases between them. DNA for the CDR3: TGTGCCTGGAGTGCCCCGGGACTCCTGCAGTTCTTC. Amino acid sequence: CAWSAPGLLQFF.

The gene calls are TRBV7-2 and TRBJ2-1; the D is unclear. This CDR3 spans 12 amino acids. V dropped 4 bases and J dropped 4 bases, with 5 bases sitting between them. The germline V gene encodes CDR1 SGHTA and CDR2 FQGNSA. The DNA for the CDR3 is TGTGCCAGCAGCTCCGGTTACAATGAGCAGTTCTTC. Residues: CASSSGYNEQFF.

V usage is TRBV5-4 and J usage is TRBJ1-2; D not certain. The germline V gene has CDR1 SGHNT and CDR2 YYREEE (reference sequence). V was pared by 2 bases and J by 8 bases, with 13 bases between. CDR3 length equals 13 residues. The CDR3 nucleotides read TGTGCCAGCAGCTTTTCCGGGTCTACGGGCTACACCTTC. It is translated as CASSFSGSTGYTF.

The chain has TRBV3-1 (or the pseudogene TRBV3-2) and TRBJ1-4, with 7 bases lining up with TRBD1. This CDR3 region has 16 residues. V was clipped by 8 bases and J by 7 bases; unmatched bases: 16. Germline values: CDR1 LGHDT, CDR2 YNNKEL (reference sequence). CDR3 coding DNA: TGTGCCAGCGGAGACAGGGAGGAGCTCGGGGGTGAAAAACTGTTTTTT. This encodes CASGDREELGGEKLFF.

V gene TRBV7-3 combines with J gene TRBJ2-7, with 9 nucleotides matching TRBD2. The ends lost 5 bases at V and 7 bases at J; junction bases unmatched: 9. Germline V gene data show CDR1 as SGHTA and CDR2 as FQGTGA. The CDR3 sequence is 14 residues long. CDR3 sequence: CASSPGGRAGEQYF. In DNA, the CDR3 is TGTGCCAGCAGCCCCGGCGGGAGGGCTGGTGAGCAGTACTTC.

The chain joins TRBV5-6 to TRBJ2-7; D unclear. CDR1 and CDR2 from the germline V gene are SGHDT and YYEEEE. V was shortened by 0 bases and J by 0 bases, with 10 bases between the two germline ends. CDR3 length: 15 residues. The CDR3 nucleotides are TGTGCCAGCAGCTTGGGTGACTCGTTCTCCTACGAGCAGTACTTC. It is translated as CASSLGDSFSYEQYF.

The chain uses TRBV29-1 and TRBJ1-1; 7 bases align to TRBD1. In germline, CDR1 is SQVTM, CDR2 ANQGSEA. CDR3 length equals 13 residues. CDR3 amino acids: CRTRGFWNTEAFF. The CDR3 nucleotides are TGCAGGACCAGGGGGTTTTGGAACACTGAAGCTTTCTTT.

This chain joins TRBV3-1 (or the pseudogene TRBV3-2) and TRBJ1-1, with D perhaps matching TRBD1 (5 bases). From germline, CDR1 is LGHDT and CDR2 YNNKEL (reference sequence). V was clipped by 5 bases and J by 1 base, with 8 bases between them. The CDR3 is 13 amino acids. The CDR3 region is CASSDRQNTEAFF. In nucleotides, the CDR3 is TGTGCCAGCAGCGACAGACAGAACACTGAAGCTTTCTTT.

V usage is TRBV5-1 and J usage is TRBJ1-3; 9 bases agree with TRBD1. The CDR3 length is 15 residues. Germline CDR1 SGHRS, CDR2 YFSETQ. Germline trimming cut 3 bases from V and 4 bases from J; bases unmatched to any gene: 5. The CDR3: CASSSQGANGNTIYF. In nucleotides, the CDR3 is TGCGCCAGCAGCTCACAGGGGGCGAACGGAAACACCATATATTTT.

Only one count was recorded for this clone. This chain joins TRBV29-1 and TRBJ2-3; 8 nucleotides line up with TRBD1. The CDR3 is made up of 15 amino acids. The germline gives CDR1 SQVTM, CDR2 ANQGSEA. V was clipped by 4 bases and J by 0 bases; unmatched bases: 6. CDR3 amino acids: CSVVGDRFSTDTQYF. The CDR3, as DNA: TGCAGCGTTGTAGGGGACAGGTTTAGCACAGATACGCAGTATTTT.

This clone was recorded only once. This chain connects TRBV7-2 to TRBJ2-2, with 9 bases fitting TRBD2. Germline CDR1 and CDR2: SGHTA and FQGNSA. The CDR3 is made up of 17 amino acids. The V segment lost 1 base and the J segment 3 bases; nucleotides outside the gene matches: 6. The CDR3 sequence: CASSLGPSGGYTGELFF. In DNA form, the CDR3 reads TGTGCCAGCAGCTTAGGACCCAGCGGGGGGTACACCGGGGAGCTGTTTTTT.